This TCR beta chain appears in the sequencing data of a study of CD8+ T cells in alopecia areata. For the study at large: Treated patients were given 5 to 10 mg oral tofacitinib twice daily. General study results and limits: Shared TCR sequences were less clear between patients than in mice, possibly partly from HLA diversity.

Comment on this clone: What it recognizes is unknown.

Extracted RNA was reverse transcribed, and the resulting cDNA served as sequencing template. The assay was immunoSEQ multiplex PCR, and TCRdb's table has in-frame clones only and misses some. The sample records roughly 100,000 clones, over 75% being singletons. Treatment denoted: oral pan-JAK inhibitor, 5-10 mg twice daily. Lesional scalp punch biopsies and peripheral blood were collected from alopecia areata patients. The V segment lost 6 bases and the J segment 5 bases; nucleotides outside the gene matches: 13. This CDR3 is 15 amino acids long. Germline loops: CDR1 SGHVS, CDR2 FQNEAQ. This rearrangement joins TRBV7-8 to TRBJ2-7; TRBD1 matches 7 bases. The receptor comes from a human donor with alopecia areata. The sequenced sample was CD8+ T cells sorted from blood, obtained at approximately week 31, from a patient treated with tofacitinib. This chain's CDR3 is CASRAGTALGHEQYF. The CDR3 nucleotides read TGTGCCAGCAGGGCCGGGACAGCACTTGGGCACGAGCAGTACTTC.